These 20 T cell receptor beta chains share one sample of origin, sequenced in a study of blood T cell repertoires in COVID-19. Assay used: immunoSEQ multiplex PCR; TCRdb lists only in-frame clones, some missing. Counted here are about 53,000 clones, roughly 90% occurring once; the ten biggest clones make up 3% to 4%. The sample comprised peripheral blood. The source of these receptors is a human donor in a cohort sampled during active COVID-19.

The J gene is TRBJ1-1, the V gene TRBV3-1 (or the pseudogene TRBV3-2), with 7 nucleotides matching TRBD1. With V trimmed by 6 bases and J by 5 bases, 9 bases remained unmatched. The CDR3 length is 14 residues. Germline values: CDR1 LGHDT, CDR2 YNNKEL (reference sequence). The CDR3 region has the DNA TGTGCCAGCAGTCCTACAGGGGAGGCAACTGAAGCTTTCTTT. Its translation: CASSPTGEATEAFF.

The chain carries TRBV5-1 and TRBJ2-5; 7 bases map to TRBD1. There are 15 residues in the CDR3. Germline CDR1 SGHRS, CDR2 YFSETQ. V shed 6 bases and J 3 bases; nucleotides not matched to a gene: 11. CDR3 in amino acids: CASTPRQGEEETQYF. CDR3 DNA: TGCGCCAGCACCCCAAGACAGGGTGAGGAAGAGACCCAGTACTTC.

This rearrangement joins TRBV30 to TRBJ1-2, with a possible D match to TRBD1 (6 bases). Trimming cost V 2 bases and J 7 bases, with 11 bases left between them. The germline V gene has CDR1 GTSNPN and CDR2 SVGIG (reference sequence). This CDR3 has 12 amino acids. The CDR3 coding sequence is TGTGCCTGGAGTCCCGAGACAGGTGGCTACACCTTC. Amino acids: CAWSPETGGYTF.

V and J are TRBV27 and TRBJ2-1; D perhaps matches TRBD1 (6 bases). Per the germline V gene, CDR1 is MNHEY and CDR2 is SMNVEV (reference sequence). The V end was cut by 6 bases, the J end by 9 bases, with 9 bases between. There are 11 residues in the CDR3. The CDR3 protein is CASRTGPEQFF. DNA for the CDR3: TGTGCCAGCAGAACAGGGCCTGAGCAGTTCTTC.

The rearrangement joins TRBV6-2 or TRBV6-3 to TRBJ1-1; D perhaps matches TRBD1 (6 bases). There are 14 residues in the CDR3. V was trimmed by 5 bases and J by 0 bases, leaving 10 bases between them. CDR1 is MNHEY, CDR2 SVGEGT, per germline. CDR3 nucleotides: TGTGCCAGCAGTCTGCAGGGGATGAACACTGAAGCTTTCTTT. This encodes CASSLQGMNTEAFF.

The V gene is TRBV2, the J gene TRBJ2-1; 8 bases agree with TRBD1. With 3 bases clipped from V and 5 bases from J, the junction kept 9 bases outside the gene matches. CDR1 and CDR2 (germline): SNHLY, FYNNEI. The CDR3 spans 16 residues. In DNA, the CDR3 is TGTGCCAGCAGTGAGGGGACAGGACCGGGGAACAATGAGCAGTTCTTC. Encoded protein: CASSEGTGPGNNEQFF. The entire variable domain, with the rest obtained from reference TRBV2 and TRBJ2-1, is as follows: EPEVTQTPSHQVTQMGQEVILRCVPISNHLYFYWYRQILGQKVEFLVSFYNNEISEKSEIFDDQFSVERPDGSNFTLKIRSTKLEDSAMYFCASSEGTGPGNNEQFFGPGTRLTVL.

The rearrangement joins TRBV27 to TRBJ1-2, with 7 bases matching TRBD1. The CDR3 has 15 amino acids. V lost 4 bases to trimming and J lost 5 bases; unmatched junction nucleotides: 10. Per germline, CDR1 MNHEY and CDR2 SMNVEV (reference sequence). CDR3 nucleotide sequence: TGTGCCAGCAGTTCAATCCGGGACAGAAGATATGGCTACACCTTC. This encodes CASSSIRDRRYGYTF.

The chain employs TRBV5-1 and TRBJ2-7, with a possible D match to TRBD1 (5 bases). Germline CDR1 SGHRS, CDR2 YFSETQ. Trimming pared 3 bases from V and 1 base from J, leaving 20 bases between. The CDR3 consists of 17 residues. The CDR3 DNA reads TGCGCCAGCAGCTCCGGATCAACCGGCGACAGATCCTACGAGCAGTACTTC. Its protein product is CASSSGSTGDRSYEQYF. Based on the CDR3 plus reference TRBV5-1 and TRBJ2-7, the full variable domain is KAGVTQTPRYLIKTRGQQVTLSCSPISGHRSVSWYQQTPGQGLQFLFEYFSETQRNKGNFPGRFSGRQFSNSRSEMNVSTLELGDSALYLCASSSGSTGDRSYEQYFGPGTRLTVT.

This chain connects TRBV14 to TRBJ1-1; 7 bases are a match to TRBD1. CDR1 is SGHDN, CDR2 FVKESK, per germline. The CDR3 covers 13 residues. V dropped 6 bases and J dropped 1; count of bases not matched to a gene: 2. CDR3 sequence: CASRRQGNTEAFF. CDR3 sequence (DNA): TGTGCCAGCAGACGACAGGGGAACACTGAAGCTTTCTTT.

J is TRBJ1-1 and V is TRBV11-2, with D possibly TRBD1 on 6 matching bases. The germline V and J ends were trimmed by 5 bases and 9 bases, with 16 bases remaining between them. This CDR3 comprises 13 residues. The germline CDR1 and CDR2 sequences are SGHAT and FQNNGV. This CDR3 reads CASSPYREGKAFF. CDR3 nucleotide sequence: TGTGCCAGCAGCCCCTACAGGGAAGGTAAAGCTTTCTTT.

The chain joins TRBV11-2 to TRBJ2-7; TRBD1 matches 7 bases. J gave up 2 bases and V 5 bases, and 6 bases lay outside the gene matches. The CDR3 sequence is 14 residues long. The germline gives CDR1 SGHAT, CDR2 FQNNGV. In nucleotides, the CDR3 is TGTGCCAGCAGCACCGGGACAGTGCCCTACGAGCAGTACTTC. It encodes CASSTGTVPYEQYF.

This sequence joins TRBV3-1 (or the pseudogene TRBV3-2) and TRBJ1-6; 9 bases are a match to TRBD1. The length of the CDR3 is 15 residues. Looked up from germline, CDR1 is LGHDT and CDR2 is YNNKEL (reference sequence). The V gene end was trimmed by 5 bases and the J gene end by 10 bases; junction bases not matched to a gene: 9. CDR3 amino acids: CASSLRQGEGSPLHF. The DNA for the CDR3 is TGTGCCAGCAGCTTGAGACAGGGGGAAGGGTCACCCCTCCACTTT.

This chain links TRBV4-3 with TRBJ2-1; D uncertain. The CDR3 has 13 amino acids. CDR1 LGHNA and CDR2 YSLEER come from the germline V gene. The V and J ends lost 1 base and 8 bases respectively, with 9 bases between them. In DNA, the CDR3 is TGCGCCAGCAGCCAAGGGTCTAGACATGAGCAGTTCTTC. Residues: CASSQGSRHEQFF.

This clone showed up just a few times. The J gene is TRBJ1-2, the V gene TRBV27; the match to TRBD1 covers 8 bases. The J segment lost 4 bases and the V segment lost 4 bases, leaving 5 bases of the junction unmatched. Germline CDR1 and CDR2: MNHEY and SMNVEV (reference sequence). This CDR3 comprises 14 residues. The CDR3 protein is CASSYGQGSYGYTF. In nucleotides, the CDR3 is TGTGCCAGCAGTTACGGACAGGGAAGCTATGGCTACACCTTC.

The chain employs TRBV19 and TRBJ1-5; 7 bases map to TRBD1. This CDR3 spans 17 amino acids. V lost 5 bases to trimming and J lost 7 bases; unmatched junction nucleotides: 17. Germline loops: CDR1 LNHDA, CDR2 SQIVND (reference sequence). The CDR3 DNA reads as TGTGCCAGTAGTCCACAAATCCTGACAGGGATGGTCCAGCCCCAGCATTTT. This encodes CASSPQILTGMVQPQHF.

The chain couples TRBV9 to TRBJ2-2; a weak D match, TRBD1 (6 bases). The germline V gene has CDR1 SGDLS and CDR2 YYNGEE. This CDR3 comprises 14 residues. Trimming removed 7 bases at V and 6 bases at J, with 16 bases between. CDR3 loop: CASGIDPGAGELFF. The CDR3 DNA follows: TGTGCCAGCGGGATCGACCCAGGGGCCGGGGAGCTGTTTTTT. The variable domain in full, with the rest retrieved from reference TRBV9 and TRBJ2-2, is DSGVTQTPKHLITATGQRVTLRCSPRSGDLSVYWYQQSLDQGLQFLIQYYNGEERAKGNILERFSAQQFPDLHSELNLSSLELGDSALYFCASGIDPGAGELFFGEGSRLTVL.

This chain uses TRBV29-1 with TRBJ2-5; D possibly corresponds to TRBD1 (6 bases). Per germline, CDR1 SQVTM and CDR2 ANQGSEA. This CDR3 has 13 amino acids. Between the trimmed V and J ends, which lost 4 bases and 3 bases, there was a span of 12 bases. CDR3 region: CSVGGQGEETQYF. The CDR3 coding sequence is TGCAGCGTTGGGGGGCAGGGAGAAGAGACCCAGTACTTC. Together with reference TRBV29-1 and TRBJ2-5, the CDR3 gives the full variable domain: SAVISQKPSRDICQRGTSLTIQCQVDSQVTMMFWYRQQPGQSLTLIATANQGSEATYESGFVIDKFPISRPNLTFSTLTVSNMSPEDSSIYLCSVGGQGEETQYFGPGTRLLVL.

The gene calls are TRBV28 and TRBJ2-1, with 8 bases aligning to TRBD2. V was clipped by 5 bases and J by 8 bases; unmatched bases: 8. The germline V gene encodes CDR1 MDHEN and CDR2 SYDVKM. This CDR3 comprises 14 residues. The CDR3 reads CASSLRAGVDEQFF. The CDR3 bases are TGTGCCAGCAGTCTCCGAGCGGGAGTCGATGAGCAGTTCTTC.

This clone was observed a single time. The V and J genes are TRBV18 and TRBJ1-3; D is perhaps TRBD1 (6 bases). CDR3 length: 14 amino acids. Trimming cost V 5 bases and J 2 bases, with 10 bases left between them. The germline CDR1 and CDR2 sequences are KGHSH and LQKENI. In nucleotides, the CDR3 is TGTGCCAGCTCATCAGGGGTAACTGGAAACACCATATATTTT. Protein sequence: CASSSGVTGNTIYF.

The V and J genes are TRBV28 and TRBJ1-1, with D perhaps TRBD1 (5 bases). V was pared by 10 bases and J by 7 bases, with 16 bases between. Germline values: CDR1 MDHEN, CDR2 SYDVKM. This CDR3 is built from 12 residues. The CDR3 here is CAIASGHVEAFF. The CDR3 bases are TGTGCCATCGCTTCCGGACACGTTGAAGCTTTCTTT.